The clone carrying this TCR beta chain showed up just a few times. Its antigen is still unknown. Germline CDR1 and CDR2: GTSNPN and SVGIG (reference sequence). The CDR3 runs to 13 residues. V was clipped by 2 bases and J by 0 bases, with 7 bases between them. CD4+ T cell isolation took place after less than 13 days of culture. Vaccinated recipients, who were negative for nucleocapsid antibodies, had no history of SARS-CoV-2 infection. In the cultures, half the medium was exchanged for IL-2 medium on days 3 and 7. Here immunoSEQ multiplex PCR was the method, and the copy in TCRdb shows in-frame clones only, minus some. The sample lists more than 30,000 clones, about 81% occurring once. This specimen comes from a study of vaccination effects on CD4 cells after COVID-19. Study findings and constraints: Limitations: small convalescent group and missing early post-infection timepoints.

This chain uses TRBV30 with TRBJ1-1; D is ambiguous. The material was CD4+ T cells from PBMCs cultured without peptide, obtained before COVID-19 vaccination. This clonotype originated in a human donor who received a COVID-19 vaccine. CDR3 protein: CAWSQGMNTEAFF. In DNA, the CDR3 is TGTGCCTGGAGTCAAGGGATGAACACTGAAGCTTTCTTT.